This TCR beta chain was recovered during a study of breast tumors, draining lymph nodes, adjacent tissues. Study conclusions and caveats: Tumor repertoires ranked between lymph nodes and nontumor tissue in diversity, with V and J gene preferences.

This clonotype was found many times. Antigen unknown. A read error may produce the germline difference seen at one junction end. Each CDR3 protein is one row after TCRdb ran MiXCR on the multiplex PCR reads. The table includes about 220,000 distinct CDR3 sequences, 30% to 35% detected once. The CDR3 has 14 amino acids. In germline, CDR1 is SSHAT, CDR2 FNYEAQ (reference sequence). Axillary draining lymph nodes of breast cancer patients supplied the node samples. The rearrangement uses TRBV7-7 and TRBJ2-2; D unclear. The receptor was derived from a female donor with breast cancer. Some clones in this sample may be carry-over from other donors' samples. Sequencing was carried out using axillary lymph node tissue. Here the CDR3 DNA reads TGTGCTAGCAGCTTAGTGGCGAACACCGGGGAGCTGTTTTTT. Protein: CASSLVANTGELFF.